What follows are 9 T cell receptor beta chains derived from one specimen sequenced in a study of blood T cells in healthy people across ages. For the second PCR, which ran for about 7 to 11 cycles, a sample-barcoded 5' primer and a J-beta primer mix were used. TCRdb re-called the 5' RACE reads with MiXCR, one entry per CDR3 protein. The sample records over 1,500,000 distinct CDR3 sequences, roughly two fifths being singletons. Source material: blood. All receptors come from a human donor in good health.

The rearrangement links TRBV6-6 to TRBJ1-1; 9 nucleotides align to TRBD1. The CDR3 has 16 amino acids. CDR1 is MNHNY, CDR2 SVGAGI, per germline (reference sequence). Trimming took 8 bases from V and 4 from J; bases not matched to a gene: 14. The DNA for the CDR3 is TGTGCCAGCGGAACCCTGACGGACAGGGGTTCCACTGAAGCTTTCTTT. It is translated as CASGTLTDRGSTEAFF.

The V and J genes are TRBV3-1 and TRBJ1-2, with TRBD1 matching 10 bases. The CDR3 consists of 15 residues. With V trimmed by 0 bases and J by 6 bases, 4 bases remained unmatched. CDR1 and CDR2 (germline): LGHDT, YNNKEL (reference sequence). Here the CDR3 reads CASSQERGTGDGYTF. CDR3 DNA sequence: TGTGCCAGCAGCCAAGAGAGGGGGACAGGGGATGGCTACACCTTC.

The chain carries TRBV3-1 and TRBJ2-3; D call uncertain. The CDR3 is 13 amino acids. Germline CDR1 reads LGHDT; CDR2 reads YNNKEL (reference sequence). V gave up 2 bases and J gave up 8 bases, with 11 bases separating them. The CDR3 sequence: CASSQFEWGTQYF. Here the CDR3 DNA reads TGTGCCAGCAGCCAATTCGAATGGGGTACGCAGTATTTT.

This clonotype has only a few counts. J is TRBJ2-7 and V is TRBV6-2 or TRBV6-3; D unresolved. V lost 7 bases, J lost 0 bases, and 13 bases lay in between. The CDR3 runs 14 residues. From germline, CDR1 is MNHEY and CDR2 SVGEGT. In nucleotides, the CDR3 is TGTGCCAGCATCCTAGGTCGGAGCTCCTACGAGCAGTACTTC. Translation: CASILGRSSYEQYF.

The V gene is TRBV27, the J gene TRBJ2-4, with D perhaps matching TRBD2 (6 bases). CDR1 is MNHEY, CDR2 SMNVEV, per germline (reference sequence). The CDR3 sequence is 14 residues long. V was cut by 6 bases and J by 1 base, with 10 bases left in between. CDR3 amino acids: CASRPTSAKNIQYF. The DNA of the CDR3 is TGTGCCAGCAGGCCCACTAGCGCCAAAAACATTCAGTACTTC.

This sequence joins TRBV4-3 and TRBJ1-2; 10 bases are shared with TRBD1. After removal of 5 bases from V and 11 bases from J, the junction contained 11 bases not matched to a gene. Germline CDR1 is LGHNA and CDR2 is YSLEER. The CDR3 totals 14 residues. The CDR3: CASSLNRDRGTYTF. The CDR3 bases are TGCGCCAGCAGCTTAAACCGGGACAGGGGCACATACACCTTC.

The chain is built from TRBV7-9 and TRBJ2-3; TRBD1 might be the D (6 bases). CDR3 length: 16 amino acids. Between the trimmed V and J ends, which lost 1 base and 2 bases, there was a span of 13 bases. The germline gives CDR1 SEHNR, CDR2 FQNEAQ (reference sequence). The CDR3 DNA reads TGTGCCAGCAGCTTAGGGGCAGGGGCCATCACAGATACGCAGTATTTT. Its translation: CASSLGAGAITDTQYF.

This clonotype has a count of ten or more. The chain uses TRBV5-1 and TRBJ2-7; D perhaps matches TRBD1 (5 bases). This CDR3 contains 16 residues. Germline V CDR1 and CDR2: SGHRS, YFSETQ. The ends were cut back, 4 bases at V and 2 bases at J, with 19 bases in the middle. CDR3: CASSPNQGSSTYEQYF. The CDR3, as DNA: TGCGCCAGCAGCCCAAACCAGGGATCGAGTACCTACGAGCAGTACTTC.

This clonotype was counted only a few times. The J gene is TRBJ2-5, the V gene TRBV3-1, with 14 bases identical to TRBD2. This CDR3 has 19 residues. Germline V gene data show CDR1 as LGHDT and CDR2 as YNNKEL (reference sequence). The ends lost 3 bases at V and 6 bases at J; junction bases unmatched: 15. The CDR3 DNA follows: TGTGCCAGCAGCCACCCCGTGGGACTAGCGGGGGACCTGATAAAGACCCAGTACTTC. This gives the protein CASSHPVGLAGDLIKTQYF.